Given below is one T cell receptor beta chain in context. Its antigen is currently not known. Per-nucleotide qualities are absent, and no much larger clonotype sits a single base away. The data stem from a study of T cell changes during pregnancy in multiple sclerosis (dated by TCRdb to the late 2010s). General notes on the study: The study looked at changes in the T cell repertoire across pregnancy in women with multiple sclerosis.

The method behind the library was the immunoSEQ multiplex PCR assay. TCRdb carries this immuneACCESS record with in-frame sequences only. Its versions omit some clonotypes, under half of them owing to an unresolved V gene in the studies checked, with the rest unexplained. Across this sample there are 75,000 to 90,000 clones, with approximately 91% seen only once. 3.5% to 4% of the sample is in the top ten clones. The receptor was isolated from a female donor in good health, serving as a control in a pregnancy study. Some clones in this sample may be carry-over from other donors' samples. The sample was PBMCs, taken in the first trimester of pregnancy.

The DNA sequence is given as TGTGCCAGTAGTATAGATCCGTCAGGGGGCCGTAAGCAGCCCCAGCATTTT. Its translation reads: CASSIDPSGGRKQPQHF. The chain employs TRBV19 and TRBJ1-5, with 8 bases aligning to TRBD1. According to the germline V gene (reference sequence), CDR1 reads LNHDA and CDR2 reads SQIVND. Trimming leaves V shorter by 0 bases and J shorter by 7 bases, with the junction holding 11 bases beyond the gene matches. There are 17 amino acids in the CDR3, from cysteine to phenylalanine inclusive. The kept DNA is CDR3 alone, 51 bases in frame from the first base.